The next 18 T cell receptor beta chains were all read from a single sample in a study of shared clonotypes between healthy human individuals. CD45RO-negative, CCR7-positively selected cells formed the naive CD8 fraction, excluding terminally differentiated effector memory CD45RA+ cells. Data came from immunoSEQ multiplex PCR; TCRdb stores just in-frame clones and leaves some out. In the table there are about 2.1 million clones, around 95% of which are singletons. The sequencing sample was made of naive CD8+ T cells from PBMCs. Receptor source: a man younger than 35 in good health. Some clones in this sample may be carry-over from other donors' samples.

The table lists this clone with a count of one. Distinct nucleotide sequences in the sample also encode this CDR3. CDR3 DNA sequence: TGTGCCAGCAGTTGGAGTTCAGGCTACGAGCAGTACTTC. It is translated as CASSWSSGYEQYF. The V call is TRBV27, the J call TRBJ2-7; D gene ambiguous. The ends were cut back, 4 bases at V and 3 bases at J, with 10 bases in the middle. CDR1 MNHEY and CDR2 SMNVEV come from the germline V gene (reference sequence). CDR3 size: 13 residues.

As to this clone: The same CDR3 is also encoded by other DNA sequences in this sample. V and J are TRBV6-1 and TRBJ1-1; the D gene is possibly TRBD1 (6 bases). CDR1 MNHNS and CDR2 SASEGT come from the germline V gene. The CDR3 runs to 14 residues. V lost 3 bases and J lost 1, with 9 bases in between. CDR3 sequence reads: CASSERGQNTEAFF. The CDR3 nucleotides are TGTGCCAGCAGTGAGAGGGGACAGAACACTGAAGCTTTCTTT.

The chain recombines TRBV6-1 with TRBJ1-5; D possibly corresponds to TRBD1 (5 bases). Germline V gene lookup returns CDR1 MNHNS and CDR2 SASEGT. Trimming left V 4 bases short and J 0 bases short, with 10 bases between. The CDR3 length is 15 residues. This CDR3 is CASSARGTSNQPQHF. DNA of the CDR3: TGTGCCAGCAGTGCACGGGGGACTAGCAATCAGCCCCAGCATTTT.

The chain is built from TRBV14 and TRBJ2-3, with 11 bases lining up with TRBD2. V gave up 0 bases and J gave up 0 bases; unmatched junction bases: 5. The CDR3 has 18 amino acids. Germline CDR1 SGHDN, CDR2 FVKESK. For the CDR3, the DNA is TGTGCCAGCAGCCAAGACGGGACTAGCGGATATAGCACAGATACGCAGTATTTT. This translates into CASSQDGTSGYSTDTQYF. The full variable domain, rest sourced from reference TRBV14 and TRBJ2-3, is EAGVTQFPSHSVIEKGQTVTLRCDPISGHDNLYWYRRVMGKEIKFLLHFVKESKQDESGMPNNRFLAERTGGTYSTLKVQPAELEDSGVYFCASSQDGTSGYSTDTQYFGPGTRLTVL.

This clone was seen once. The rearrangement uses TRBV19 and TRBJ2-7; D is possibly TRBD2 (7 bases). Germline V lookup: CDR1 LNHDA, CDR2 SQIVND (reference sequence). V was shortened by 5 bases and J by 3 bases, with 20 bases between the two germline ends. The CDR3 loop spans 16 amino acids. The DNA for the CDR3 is TGTGCCAGTAGTGCAGGGGTGGGAGGGACCTACTACGAGCAGTACTTC. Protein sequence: CASSAGVGGTYYEQYF. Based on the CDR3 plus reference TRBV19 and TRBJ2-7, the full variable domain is DGGITQSPKYLFRKEGQNVTLSCEQNLNHDAMYWYRQDPGQGLRLIYYSQIVNDFQKGDIAEGYSVSREKKESFPLTVTSAQKNPTAFYLCASSAGVGGTYYEQYFGPGTRLTVT.

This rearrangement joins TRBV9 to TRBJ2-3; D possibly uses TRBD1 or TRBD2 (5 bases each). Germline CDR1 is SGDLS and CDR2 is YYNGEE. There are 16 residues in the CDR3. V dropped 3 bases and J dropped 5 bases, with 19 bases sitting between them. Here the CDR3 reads CASSGPRGARGDTQYF. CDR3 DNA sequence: TGTGCCAGCAGCGGGCCTCGGGGCGCGAGAGGAGATACGCAGTATTTT. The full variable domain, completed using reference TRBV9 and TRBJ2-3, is DSGVTQTPKHLITATGQRVTLRCSPRSGDLSVYWYQQSLDQGLQFLIQYYNGEERAKGNILERFSAQQFPDLHSELNLSSLELGDSALYFCASSGPRGARGDTQYFGPGTRLTVL.

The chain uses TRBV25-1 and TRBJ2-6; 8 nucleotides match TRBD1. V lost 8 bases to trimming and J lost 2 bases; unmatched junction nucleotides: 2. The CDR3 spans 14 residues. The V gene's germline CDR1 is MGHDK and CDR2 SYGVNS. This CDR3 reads CASGQGAGANVLTF. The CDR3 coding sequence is TGTGCCAGCGGACAGGGCGCTGGGGCCAACGTCCTGACTTTC.

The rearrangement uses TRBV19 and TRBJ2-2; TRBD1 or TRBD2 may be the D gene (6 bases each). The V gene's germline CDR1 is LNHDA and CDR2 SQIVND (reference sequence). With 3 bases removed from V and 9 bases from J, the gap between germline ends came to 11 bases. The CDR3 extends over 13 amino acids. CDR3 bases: TGTGCCAGTAGTATTGGGGGGCGAAGGGAGCTGTTTTTT. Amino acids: CASSIGGRRELFF.

This CDR3 reads CASSLVQVNTEAFF. The CDR3 DNA follows: TGTGCCAGCAGCTTAGTTCAGGTGAACACTGAAGCTTTCTTT. This rearrangement joins TRBV5-5 to TRBJ1-1, with no clear D. The CDR3 loop spans 14 amino acids. The V end was cut by 2 bases, the J end by 0 bases, with 8 bases between. Germline V gene data show CDR1 as SGHKS and CDR2 as YYEKEE (reference sequence). Combining the CDR3 with reference TRBV5-5 and TRBJ1-1 gives the whole variable domain DAGVTQSPTHLIKTRGQQVTLRCSPISGHKSVSWYQQVLGQGPQFIFQYYEKEERGRGNFPDRFSARQFPNYSSELNVNALLLGDSALYLCASSLVQVNTEAFFGQGTRLTVV.

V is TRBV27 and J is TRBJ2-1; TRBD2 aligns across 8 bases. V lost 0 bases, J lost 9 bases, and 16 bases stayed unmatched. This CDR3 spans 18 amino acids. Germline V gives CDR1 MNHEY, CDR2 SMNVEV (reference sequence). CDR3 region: CASSLSLREGGSYGEQFF. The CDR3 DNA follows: TGTGCCAGCAGTTTATCCCTCCGGGAGGGCGGGAGTTACGGTGAGCAGTTCTTC.

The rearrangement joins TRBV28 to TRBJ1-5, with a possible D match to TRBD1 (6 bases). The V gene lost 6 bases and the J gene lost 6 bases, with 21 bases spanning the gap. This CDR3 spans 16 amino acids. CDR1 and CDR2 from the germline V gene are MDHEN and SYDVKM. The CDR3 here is CASSPRGARVLQPQHF. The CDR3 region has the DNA TGTGCCAGCAGCCCACGGGGGGCGCGGGTCCTTCAGCCCCAGCATTTT.

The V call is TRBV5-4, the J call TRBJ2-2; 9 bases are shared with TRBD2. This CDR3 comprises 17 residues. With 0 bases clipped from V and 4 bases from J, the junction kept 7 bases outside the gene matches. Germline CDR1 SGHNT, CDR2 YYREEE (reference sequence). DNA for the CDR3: TGTGCCAGCAGCTTGGAGGCTAGCGGGGATACCACCGGGGAGCTGTTTTTT. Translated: CASSLEASGDTTGELFF.

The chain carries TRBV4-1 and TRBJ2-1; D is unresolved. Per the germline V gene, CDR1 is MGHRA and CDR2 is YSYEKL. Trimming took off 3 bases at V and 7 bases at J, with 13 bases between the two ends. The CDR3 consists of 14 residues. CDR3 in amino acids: CASSHQTSRNEQFF. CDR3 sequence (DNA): TGCGCCAGCAGCCACCAAACAAGCAGGAATGAGCAGTTCTTC.

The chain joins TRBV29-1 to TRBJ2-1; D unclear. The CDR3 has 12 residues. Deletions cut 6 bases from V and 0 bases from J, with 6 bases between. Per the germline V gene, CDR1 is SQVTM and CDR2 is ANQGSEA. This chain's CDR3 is CSVLLSYNEQFF. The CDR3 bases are TGCAGCGTGCTGCTCTCCTACAATGAGCAGTTCTTC.

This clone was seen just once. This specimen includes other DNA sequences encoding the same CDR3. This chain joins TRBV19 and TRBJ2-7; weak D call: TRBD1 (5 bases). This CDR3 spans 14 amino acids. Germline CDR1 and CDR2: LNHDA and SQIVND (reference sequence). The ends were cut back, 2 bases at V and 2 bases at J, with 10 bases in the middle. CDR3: CASSIRGGTYEQYF. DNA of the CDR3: TGTGCCAGTAGTATAAGGGGCGGAACCTACGAGCAGTACTTC.

The CDR3 bases are TGCGCCAGCAGCCAAACCGGGACAATGGAGACCCAGTACTTC. Protein product: CASSQTGTMETQYF. The chain carries TRBV4-1 and TRBJ2-5; D might be TRBD1 (6 bases). Trimming removed 2 bases at V and 5 bases at J, with 12 bases between. The germline CDR1 and CDR2 sequences are MGHRA and YSYEKL. The CDR3 sequence is 14 residues long.

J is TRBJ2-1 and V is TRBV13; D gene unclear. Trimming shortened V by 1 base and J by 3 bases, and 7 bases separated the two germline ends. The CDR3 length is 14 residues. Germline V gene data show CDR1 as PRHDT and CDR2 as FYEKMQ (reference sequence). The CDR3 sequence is CASSLAQDYNEQFF. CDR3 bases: TGTGCCAGCAGCTTAGCCCAAGACTACAATGAGCAGTTCTTC.

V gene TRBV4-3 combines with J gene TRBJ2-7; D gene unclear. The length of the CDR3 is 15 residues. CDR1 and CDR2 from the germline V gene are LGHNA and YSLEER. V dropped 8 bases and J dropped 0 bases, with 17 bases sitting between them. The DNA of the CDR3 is TGCGCCAGCCTCACTTCGGTCGTTAGCTCCTACGAGCAGTACTTC. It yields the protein CASLTSVVSSYEQYF.